The 6 T cell receptor beta chains below come from one sample, sequenced in a study of blood T cells in healthy people across ages. A second PCR of 7 to 11 cycles used a sample-barcoded 5' primer and a J-beta primer mix. TCRdb ran MiXCR on the 5' RACE reads and lists one entry per CDR3 protein. The table has 950,000 to 1,200,000 distinct CDR3 sequences, more than 30% seen once; the top ten hold around 13%. The specimen sequenced was blood. These receptors all stem from a young man in good health.

Only a few counts were recorded for this clonotype. The rearrangement uses TRBV5-1 and TRBJ2-5; possibly TRBD1 or TRBD2 for D (5 bases each). Germline V gene sequence: CDR1 SGHRS, CDR2 YFSETQ. The CDR3 has 15 residues. V lost 4 bases and J 2 bases, leaving 15 bases between the germline ends. In DNA form, the CDR3 reads TGCGCCAGCAGCCTTGGGACGCAACCTCAAGAGACCCAGTACTTC. Its translation is CASSLGTQPQETQYF.

The chain uses TRBV4-2 and TRBJ2-1, with D perhaps TRBD2 (6 bases). Per germline, CDR1 LGHNA and CDR2 YNFKEQ. Trimming stripped 0 bases from V and 4 bases from J, with 28 bases between. The CDR3 covers 21 residues. The CDR3 region is CASSQDRALGGSGSLYNEQFF. CDR3 DNA: TGTGCCAGCAGCCAAGACAGGGCTTTGGGAGGATCTGGGAGCTTATACAATGAGCAGTTCTTC.

V usage is TRBV4-3 and J usage is TRBJ2-2; D not resolved. Trimming pared 3 bases from V and 5 bases from J, leaving 10 bases between. Germline CDR1 is LGHNA and CDR2 is YSLEER. The CDR3 runs to 14 residues. CDR3 DNA: TGCGCCAGCAGCCAGAGGAAAGTAACCGGGGAGCTGTTTTTT. Protein product: CASSQRKVTGELFF.

J is TRBJ2-2 and V is TRBV4-3, with TRBD1 identical over 8 bases. V gave up 1 base and J gave up 1 base; unmatched junction bases: 11. Germline V gives CDR1 LGHNA, CDR2 YSLEER. This CDR3 has 19 residues. CDR3 nucleotides: TGCGCCAGCAGCCAAGTCCCCTATCCCGGGACAGGGAACACCGGGGAGCTGTTTTTT. Translated, it gives CASSQVPYPGTGNTGELFF.

The rearrangement uses TRBV23-1 and TRBJ2-3; 11 nucleotides align to TRBD2. TRBV23-1 is treated as an ORF (open reading frame) with a function not yet certain. There are 18 residues in the CDR3. V lost 3 bases, J lost 2 bases, and 10 bases stayed unmatched. CDR3 bases: TGCGCCAGCAGTCATCCGCCGGGACTAGCGGCGGTCACAGATACGCAGTATTTT. It codes for CASSHPPGLAAVTDTQYF.

The chain links TRBV20-1 to TRBJ2-1; D might be TRBD2 (6 bases). The J call may be wrong; the DNA end is better matched by TRBJ2-7. The CDR3 covers 16 residues. Germline-derived CDR1 and CDR2 are DFQATT and SNEGSKA (reference sequence). The CDR3 loop reads CSAPGPAAGSYNEQYF. The CDR3 DNA follows: TGCAGTGCCCCCGGGCCAGCCGCGGGAAGCTACAATGAGCAGTACTTC.